The rows below give T cell receptor beta chains drawn from one sample of a study of Ad26.COV2.S vaccination and SARS-CoV-2 variants. Using immunoSEQ multiplex PCR, the repertoire was profiled, and TCRdb retains in-frame clones only, with some absent. The table records about 400,000 clones, 88% of them present only once. This material consisted of peripheral blood, taken in a trial of Ad26.COV2.S vaccine versus placebo. These receptors were collected from a person aged 18-65 years who received the Ad26.COV2.S COVID-19 vaccine or a placebo. The CDR3 runs from the conserved cysteine through the conserved F or W. A D gene is named only where the DNA matches it firmly.

j_gene	v_gene	d_gene	CDR3aa	CDR3nt
TRBJ2-7	TRBV15	TRBD1	CATSRDGTGGGEQYF	TGTGCCACCAGCAGAGATGGGACAGGGGGCGGGGAGCAGTACTTC
TRBJ1-1	TRBV10-3	-	CAISAANTEAFF	TGTGCCATCTCGGCGGCGAACACTGAAGCTTTCTTT
TRBJ1-2	TRBV7-9	-	CASGTNYGYTF	TGTGCCAGCGGCACTAACTATGGCTACACCTTC
TRBJ2-7	TRBV18	-	CASSPSDTFHEQYF	TGTGCCAGCTCACCAAGTGATACGTTCCACGAGCAGTACTTC
TRBJ2-7	TRBV6-2/TRBV6-3	-	CASSQPLLSYEQYF	TGTGCCAGCAGTCAGCCCCTTCTCTCCTACGAGCAGTACTTC
TRBJ1-1	TRBV5-1	-	CASSLGLGGITEAFF	TGCGCCAGCAGCTTGGGACTCGGAGGGATCACTGAAGCTTTCTTT
TRBJ2-6	TRBV7-9	-	CASSLGASSGANVLTF	TGTGCCAGCAGCTTAGGTGCAAGCTCTGGGGCCAACGTCCTGACTTTC
TRBJ2-1	TRBV6-1	-	CASSENRYNEQFF	TGTGCCAGCAGTGAAAACCGCTACAATGAGCAGTTCTTC
TRBJ1-2	TRBV4-3	-	CASSQDTGRYGYTF	TGCGCCAGCAGCCAAGATACAGGAAGATATGGCTACACCTTC
TRBJ1-6	TRBV9	-	CASSVAGWNSPLHF	TGTGCCAGCAGCGTTGCAGGGTGGAATTCACCCCTCCACTTT
TRBJ2-3	TRBV7-8	TRBD2	CASSLGLAVRTDTQYF	TGTGCCAGCAGCTTAGGTCTAGCGGTCCGCACAGATACGCAGTATTTT
TRBJ1-1	TRBV5-8	-	CASSFRRADRTEAFF	TGTGCCAGCAGCTTTAGGCGGGCGGACCGCACTGAAGCTTTCTTT
TRBJ1-2	TRBV12-3/TRBV12-4	-	CASSAGGGYTF	TGTGCCAGCAGCGCGGGGGGTGGCTACACCTTC
TRBJ1-2	TRBV5-4	TRBD1	CASRTTGGGYGYTF	TGTGCCAGCAGGACGACAGGGGGCGGCTATGGCTACACCTTC
TRBJ2-3	TRBV7-9	TRBD1	CASSDKAGGRTDTQYF	TGTGCCAGCAGCGACAAGGCAGGGGGCCGTACAGATACGCAGTATTTT
TRBJ1-3	TRBV4-3	-	CASSQGVQAGAGNTIYF	TGCGCCAGCAGCCAAGGAGTCCAGGCAGGGGCTGGAAACACCATATATTTT
TRBJ1-2	TRBV10-3	-	CAISETGQKGYGYTF	TGTGCCATCAGTGAAACGGGGCAGAAGGGGTATGGCTACACCTTC
TRBJ2-1	TRBV6-5	TRBD2	CASSYSTGLVSNEQFF	TGTGCCAGCAGTTACTCGACTGGACTAGTATCCAATGAGCAGTTCTTC
TRBJ1-5	TRBV7-6	-	CASSQSGNQPQHF	TGTGCCAGCAGCCAGAGTGGCAATCAGCCCCAGCATTTT
TRBJ1-6	TRBV5-4	-	CASSLAGLRNSPLHF	TGTGCCAGCAGCTTGGCCGGACTGCGGAATTCACCCCTCCACTTT
TRBJ2-5	TRBV5-6	-	CASSLLKDFQETQYF	TGTGCCAGCAGCTTGTTAAAGGACTTCCAAGAGACCCAGTACTTC
TRBJ2-7	TRBV6-4	-	CASSAQQGSREQYF	TGTGCCAGCAGTGCGCAGCAGGGTAGCCGCGAGCAGTACTTC
TRBJ1-1	TRBV7-6	-	CASSPAVSDTLGAEAFF	TGTGCCAGCAGCCCGGCCGTCTCAGACACCCTAGGGGCTGAAGCTTTCTTT
TRBJ2-1	TRBV6-5	TRBD2	CASSFIAGGIDNEQFF	TGTGCCAGCAGTTTTATAGCGGGGGGTATCGACAATGAGCAGTTCTTC
TRBJ2-3	TRBV3-1/TRBV3-2	-	CASSQGRGQGGTQYF	TGTGCCAGCAGCCAAGGAAGGGGACAAGGCGGTACGCAGTATTTT
TRBJ1-1	TRBV3-1/TRBV3-2	-	CASSQMSRDTEAFF	TGTGCCAGCAGCCAGATGTCCAGAGACACTGAAGCTTTCTTT